This record looks at one T cell receptor beta chain sequence and its context. Its antigen has not been determined. Within one base of it there is no much larger clone, and no base qualities were kept. This sample was taken from a study of CD49a tissue-resident CD8 T cells in human skin (dated by TCRdb to the late 2010s). Background for the entire study: The study looked at subsets of tissue-resident memory CD8+ T cells in human skin, with the subsets defined by expression of CD49a, CD69 and CD103.

In sorted CD8+ T cells obtained from the blood, dermis and epidermis of about 5 healthy donors, TCR beta CDR3 regions were analysed. Both blood and skin samples were provided by each TCR-sequenced donor, and all TCR-sequenced donors were healthy individuals. Sorting was used to isolate CD8+ T cell populations prior to TCR beta sequencing. The library came from the immunoSEQ multiplex PCR assay. Per the source publication's procedure: TCR V beta family usage frequencies were compared across the sorted blood, dermal and epidermal CD8+ T cell populations. The table comes from immuneACCESS by way of TCRdb, which keeps in-frame sequences with V and J called. Part of the clones is missing from these tables; in studies checked, under half for an unresolved V gene and the rest for unknown reasons. D and trimming were read from the DNA, whereas the V and J calls and clone size are those reported in that table. Across this sample there are just under 1,500 clones, with about three quarters seen only once. 37% of the sample comes from the top ten.

The sequence came from a human donor in good health. Sequencing was carried out using CLA- CD8+ effector memory T cells sorted from blood.

The CDR3 here reads CASSQESPGQPSYEQYF. The sequenced DNA: TGCGCCAGCAGCCAAGAGAGTCCGGGACAGCCCTCCTACGAGCAGTACTTC. The chain employs TRBV4-3 and TRBJ2-7; the central 7 bases match TRBD1. Here V drops 0 bases and J drops 0 bases, and the junction holds 8 bases not matched to any gene. Including cysteine and phenylalanine, the CDR3 has 17 amino acids. Solely the CDR3 DNA is kept, with 51 bases framed from the first base. As encoded in the germline V gene, CDR1 is LGHNA while CDR2 is YSLEER.